The sequence of this TCR beta chain was determined in a study of shared clonotypes between healthy human individuals. Germline V CDR1 and CDR2: MDHEN, SYDVKM. J was trimmed by 7 bases and V by 2 bases; bases with no gene match: 10. The CDR3 runs to 18 residues. The test was conducted at deep level. Sequencing was performed with immunoSEQ multiplex PCR; in TCRdb, only in-frame clones are kept and a portion is missing. The sample has around 500,000 clones, approximately 79% seen once; the top ten hold around 12%. All donors were Caucasian adults living in Nashville, Tennessee. Some 90 million PBMCs supplied genomic DNA for unsorted samples.

This TCR came from a woman aged 40 to 50 in good health. Some clones in this sample may be carry-over from other donors' samples. The sequenced material came from PBMCs. The chain carries TRBV28 and TRBJ2-2, with 13 positions matching TRBD2. CDR3 region: CASSLITTSGRAFGELFF. CDR3 sequence (DNA): TGTGCCAGCAGTTTAATCACCACTAGCGGGAGGGCCTTCGGGGAGCTGTTTTTT. Full variable domain (outside the CDR3, taken from reference TRBV28 and TRBJ2-2): DVKVTQSSRYLVKRTGEKVFLECVQDMDHENMFWYRQDPGLGLRLIYFSYDVKMKEKGDIPEGYSVSREKKERFSLILESASTNQTSMYLCASSLITTSGRAFGELFFGEGSRLTVL.